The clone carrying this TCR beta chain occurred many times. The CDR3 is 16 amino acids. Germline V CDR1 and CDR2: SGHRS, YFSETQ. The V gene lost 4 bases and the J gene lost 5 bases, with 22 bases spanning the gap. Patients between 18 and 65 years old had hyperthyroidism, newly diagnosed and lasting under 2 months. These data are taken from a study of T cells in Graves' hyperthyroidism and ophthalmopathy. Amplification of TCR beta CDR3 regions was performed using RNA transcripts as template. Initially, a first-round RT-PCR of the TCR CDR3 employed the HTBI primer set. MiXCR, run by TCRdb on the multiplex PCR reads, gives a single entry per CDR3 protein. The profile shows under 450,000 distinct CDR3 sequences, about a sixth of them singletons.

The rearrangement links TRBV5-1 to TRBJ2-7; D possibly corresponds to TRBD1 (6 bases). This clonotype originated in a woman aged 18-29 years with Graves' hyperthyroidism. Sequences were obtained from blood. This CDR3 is CASSREGAGAWNEQYF. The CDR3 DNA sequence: TGCGCCAGCAGCCGAGAAGGGGCAGGGGCATGGAACGAGCAGTACTTC. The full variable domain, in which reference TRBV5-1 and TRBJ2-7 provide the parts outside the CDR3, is KAGVTQTPRYLIKTRGQQVTLSCSPISGHRSVSWYQQTPGQGLQFLFEYFSETQRNKGNFPGRFSGRQFSNSRSEMNVSTLELGDSALYLCASSREGAGAWNEQYFGPGTRLTVT.